The 20 T cell receptor beta chains in this list originate from one sample, sequenced in a study of early T cells in non-severe SARS-CoV-2 infection. TCRdb re-derived calls from the 5' RACE reads in MiXCR, one entry per CDR3 protein. The top ten hold 7.6% of the sample, which has tens of thousands of distinct CDR3 sequences, 5.8% seen once. The source material was whole blood. These receptors all come from an adult who was a healthcare worker with PCR-confirmed SARS-CoV-2 infection or an uninfected control (not recorded which).

This clonotype was observed many times. This rearrangement joins TRBV12-3 or TRBV12-4 to TRBJ1-1; D uncertain. V lost 3 bases to trimming and J lost 0 bases, with 8 bases between them. This CDR3 has 14 residues. CDR3 protein: CASSFFGLNTEAFF. In DNA form, the CDR3 reads TGTGCCAGCAGTTTTTTCGGCTTGAACACTGAAGCTTTCTTT.

Ten or more counts support this clonotype. The CDR3, as DNA: TGTGCCAGCAGGATGGCCCATAAGACTTTCGATGGCTACACCTTC. Protein product: CASRMAHKTFDGYTF. V usage is TRBV13 and J usage is TRBJ1-2; D remains unclear. The CDR3 spans 15 residues. Germline values: CDR1 PRHDT, CDR2 FYEKMQ (reference sequence). The V gene lost 6 bases and the J gene lost 6 bases, with 20 bases spanning the gap.

The table lists this clonotype with many counts. The chain combines TRBV20-1 with TRBJ1-5; possible D gene TRBD1, 6 bases. Germline V CDR1 and CDR2: DFQATT, SNEGSKA (reference sequence). This CDR3 is 15 amino acids long. Between the trimmed V and J ends, which lost 1 base and 5 bases, there was a span of 15 bases. The CDR3 DNA is TGCAGTGCTAGAGTAGAGGGGGGTTGGCATCAGCCCCAGCATTTT. It translates to CSARVEGGWHQPQHF.

This clonotype came up many times. This chain links TRBV5-4 with TRBJ1-1; D is ambiguous. The V and J ends lost 2 bases and 6 bases respectively, with 5 bases between them. The germline V gene encodes CDR1 SGHNT and CDR2 YYREEE (reference sequence). The CDR3 has 11 residues. The CDR3 coding sequence is TGTGCCAGCAGCTTTGGGGCTGAAGCTTTCTTT. Its translation: CASSFGAEAFF.

Ten or more counts support this clonotype. V gene TRBV7-9 combines with J gene TRBJ2-1; 11 bases agree with TRBD2. CDR3 length: 16 residues. Looked up from germline, CDR1 is SEHNR and CDR2 is FQNEAQ (reference sequence). Trimming took 4 bases from V and 1 from J; bases not matched to a gene: 3. CDR3 sequence reads: CASSSLAGESYNEQFF. Written as DNA, the CDR3 is TGTGCCAGCAGCTCACTAGCGGGAGAATCCTACAATGAGCAGTTCTTC. The complete variable domain, with remaining parts taken from reference TRBV7-9 and TRBJ2-1, reads DTGVSQNPRHKITKRGQNVTFRCDPISEHNRLYWYRQTLGQGPEFLTYFQNEAQLEKSRLLSDRFSAERPKGSFSTLEIQRTEQGDSAMYLCASSSLAGESYNEQFFGPGTRLTVL.

This clonotype was detected many times. The J gene is TRBJ2-1, the V gene TRBV7-2; D may be TRBD2 (6 bases). V lost 5 bases to trimming and J lost 9 bases, with 20 bases between them. The CDR3 runs 15 residues. CDR1 is SGHTA, CDR2 FQGNSA, per germline. For the CDR3, the DNA is TGTGCCAGCAGCGCGGGACGACTAGGGAGTGGTGAGCAGTTCTTC. This sequence encodes CASSAGRLGSGEQFF.

This clonotype was observed a handful of times. A read error may be the cause here, since a much bigger clone is one base away. In nucleotides, the CDR3 is TGTGCCAGCAGCTTAGTGGATAGGGGGACCTACAATGAGCAGTTCTTC. This translates into CASSLVDRGTYNEQFF. The V gene is TRBV7-6, the J gene TRBJ2-1; tentatively, D is TRBD1 (6 bases). Germline lookup yields CDR1 SGHVS and CDR2 FNYEAQ. V was trimmed by 1 base and J by 2 bases, leaving 12 bases between them. The CDR3 is made up of 16 amino acids.

This clonotype was picked up many times. A read error may account for a junction end that differs from germline. CDR3 loop: CASSQAGGNEQYF. In nucleotides, the CDR3 is TGTGCTAGCAGCCAGGCCGGGGGTAACGAGCAGTACTTC. The chain employs TRBV7-7 and TRBJ2-7; TRBD2 is a possible D gene (6 bases). CDR1 is SSHAT, CDR2 FNYEAQ, per germline (reference sequence). The CDR3 sequence is 13 residues long.

This clonotype was counted at least ten times. The chain recombines TRBV19 with TRBJ1-1; the D is unclear. Trimming removed 6 bases at V and 4 bases at J, with 12 bases between. Germline values: CDR1 LNHDA, CDR2 SQIVND (reference sequence). This CDR3 has 13 residues. The CDR3 sequence: CASSLSRGTEAFF. CDR3 bases: TGTGCCAGTAGCCTTTCGCGTGGCACTGAAGCTTTCTTT.

This clonotype has ten or more counts. The V gene is TRBV10-3, the J gene TRBJ1-5; D is uncertain. The CDR3 has 14 residues. Germline assignment: CDR1 ENHRY and CDR2 SYGVKD. The V and J ends lost 0 bases and 3 bases respectively, with 6 bases between them. CDR3 in amino acids: CAISESLINQPQHF. DNA for the CDR3: TGTGCCATCAGTGAGTCTCTGATCAATCAGCCCCAGCATTTT.

The chain combines TRBV12-5 with TRBJ2-3; D is unresolved. Germline V lookup: CDR1 LGHNT, CDR2 FRNRAP. Trimming cost V 8 bases and J 1 base, with 13 bases left between them. The CDR3 is made up of 14 amino acids. Here the CDR3 reads CASHSSARTDTQYF. The CDR3 bases are TGTGCTAGTCACTCCTCCGCCCGCACAGATACGCAGTATTTT.

V and J are TRBV27 and TRBJ2-1, with D unclear. CDR1 MNHEY and CDR2 SMNVEV come from the germline V gene (reference sequence). The CDR3 is 13 residues long. V was pared by 3 bases and J by 4 bases, with 7 bases between. The chain's CDR3 is CASSLSFYNEQFF. For the CDR3, the DNA is TGTGCCAGCAGTTTGTCCTTTTACAATGAGCAGTTCTTC.

The rearrangement links TRBV20-1 to TRBJ2-1; D might be TRBD1 (5 bases). Trimming removed 7 bases at V and 6 bases at J, with 19 bases between. The germline gives CDR1 DFQATT, CDR2 SNEGSKA (reference sequence). The CDR3 sequence is 14 residues long. The CDR3 protein is CSVGQGSAGNEQFF. Here the CDR3 DNA reads TGCAGTGTCGGGCAGGGATCCGCTGGCAATGAGCAGTTCTTC.

The chain employs TRBV6-5 and TRBJ1-1, with D hard to call. Germline-derived CDR1 and CDR2 are MNHEY and SVGAGI. V lost 6 bases to trimming and J lost 0 bases, with 8 bases between them. This CDR3 region has 13 residues. The CDR3 coding sequence is TGTGCCAGCAGCCGCAGTTTGAACACTGAAGCTTTCTTT. Protein: CASSRSLNTEAFF.

This clonotype has a count of ten or more. The gene calls are TRBV19 and TRBJ2-4; the D call may be TRBD1 or TRBD2 (6 bases each). The CDR3 has 15 residues. Trimming cost V 6 bases and J 0 bases, with 12 bases left between them. Germline lookup yields CDR1 LNHDA and CDR2 SQIVND (reference sequence). The CDR3 coding sequence is TGTGCCAGTAGAGGAGGGGGTCTAGCCAAAAACATTCAGTACTTC. It translates to CASRGGGLAKNIQYF. Based on the CDR3 plus reference TRBV19 and TRBJ2-4, the full variable domain is DGGITQSPKYLFRKEGQNVTLSCEQNLNHDAMYWYRQDPGQGLRLIYYSQIVNDFQKGDIAEGYSVSREKKESFPLTVTSAQKNPTAFYLCASRGGGLAKNIQYFGAGTRLSVL.

The J gene is TRBJ2-7, the V gene TRBV30; D remains ambiguous. The CDR3 extends over 13 amino acids. Germline CDR1 reads GTSNPN; CDR2 reads SVGIG (reference sequence). V shed 2 bases and J shed 7 bases, with 15 bases lying between them. CDR3 in amino acids: CAWSSSSPGEQYF. CDR3 nucleotides: TGTGCCTGGAGTAGTAGCAGTCCTGGGGAGCAGTACTTC.

This clonotype was seen many times. This rearrangement joins TRBV7-6 to TRBJ2-1, with TRBD2 matching 12 bases. From germline, CDR1 is SGHVS and CDR2 FNYEAQ. V lost 5 bases and J lost 12; bases outside the gene matches: 8. CDR3 length: 14 amino acids. This CDR3 reads CASSAGLAGLGQFF. CDR3 bases: TGTGCCAGCAGCGCAGGACTAGCGGGATTGGGGCAGTTCTTC.

This clonotype was counted at least ten times. The chain carries TRBV4-3 and TRBJ2-7; unclear D gene. V dropped 0 bases and J dropped 1 base, with 19 bases sitting between them. Germline CDR1 reads LGHNA; CDR2 reads YSLEER. The CDR3 has 18 residues. The CDR3 region is CASSQEATRRPHSYEQYF. DNA of the CDR3: TGCGCCAGCAGCCAAGAAGCGACAAGAAGACCCCATTCCTACGAGCAGTACTTC.

This clonotype was seen at least ten times. This chain uses TRBV7-9 with TRBJ2-1; D gene uncertain. The germline V and J ends were trimmed by 1 base and 4 bases, with 2 bases remaining between them. This CDR3 comprises 12 residues. Looked up from germline, CDR1 is SEHNR and CDR2 is FQNEAQ (reference sequence). The CDR3 DNA sequence: TGTGCCAGCAGCTTAGATTACAATGAGCAGTTCTTC. Protein product: CASSLDYNEQFF.

This clonotype was detected ten times or more. The gene calls are TRBV5-4 and TRBJ2-1; no clear D. CDR3 length: 16 amino acids. V shed 3 bases and J shed 9 bases, with 22 bases lying between them. The germline CDR1 and CDR2 sequences are SGHNT and YYREEE (reference sequence). This chain's CDR3 is CASSYETPLGLGEQFF. For the CDR3, the DNA is TGTGCCAGCAGCTATGAGACACCCTTGGGTCTTGGTGAGCAGTTCTTC. Full variable domain (rest looked up from reference TRBV5-4 and TRBJ2-1): ETGVTQSPTHLIKTRGQQVTLRCSSQSGHNTVSWYQQALGQGPQFIFQYYREEENGRGNFPPRFSGLQFPNYSSELNVNALELDDSALYLCASSYETPLGLGEQFFGPGTRLTVL.